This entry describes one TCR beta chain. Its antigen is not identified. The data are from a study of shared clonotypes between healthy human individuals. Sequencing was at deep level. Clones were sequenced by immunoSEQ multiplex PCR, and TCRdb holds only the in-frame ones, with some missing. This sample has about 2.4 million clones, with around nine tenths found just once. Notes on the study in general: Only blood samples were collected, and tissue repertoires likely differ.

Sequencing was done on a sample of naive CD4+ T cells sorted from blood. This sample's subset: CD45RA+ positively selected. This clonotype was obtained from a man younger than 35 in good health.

The CDR3: CASSSGQTGYSPLHF. The CDR3 DNA sequence: TGTGCCAGCAGCTCCGGACAAACTGGTTATTCACCCCTCCACTTT. V and J are TRBV7-6 and TRBJ1-6; D perhaps matches TRBD1 (5 bases). Trimming stripped 4 bases from V and 8 bases from J, with 15 bases between. The CDR3 totals 15 residues. Germline V gene data show CDR1 as SGHVS and CDR2 as FNYEAQ.